The 30 T cell receptor beta chains reported below all come from one sample, sequenced in a study of cytomegalovirus exposure and HLA in healthy donors (dated 2017 in TCRdb). The method behind the library was the immunoSEQ multiplex PCR assay. For the multiplex PCR, a mixture combining 60 forward primers for TCR Vbeta segments and 13 reverse primers for TCR Jbeta segments was used. The immuneACCESS repertoire file appears here via TCRdb, limited to in-frame rearrangements. These files lack a portion of the clones; in checked studies, under half of the deficit traces to unresolved V genes, and the cause of the others is not known. Here the sample has some 130,000 clones; around 63% occur a single time. The ten largest clones represent 1.5% to 2% of the sample. Sequenced input: PBMCs. The receptors originated from a human donor in good health.

In this sample, this clone turned up a few times. The chain has TRBV27 and TRBJ2-1; 9 positions match TRBD2. The V gene's germline CDR1 is MNHEY and CDR2 SMNVEV (reference sequence). The CDR3 is 16 residues long. J gave up 5 bases and V 6 bases, and 11 bases lay outside the gene matches. CDR3 loop: CASSTSGLALDNEQFF. CDR3 nucleotides: TGTGCCAGCAGCACTTCGGGACTAGCTCTTGACAATGAGCAGTTCTTC.

The V and J genes are TRBV5-1 and TRBJ2-2, with a tentative D call TRBD1 (6 bases). V lost 3 bases and J 0 bases, leaving 12 bases between the germline ends. The germline CDR1 and CDR2 sequences are SGHRS and YFSETQ. The CDR3 runs 16 residues. CDR3 protein: CASSSGDRTNTGELFF. The CDR3 DNA reads as TGCGCCAGCAGCTCAGGGGACCGGACGAACACCGGGGAGCTGTTTTTT.

The chain combines TRBV6-5 with TRBJ2-1, with 7 positions matching TRBD2. Germline values: CDR1 MNHEY, CDR2 SVGAGI. This CDR3 comprises 15 residues. With V trimmed by 6 bases and J by 0 bases, 5 bases remained unmatched. As DNA, the CDR3 is TGTGCCAGCAGGTCTAGCGGAAGCTCCTACAATGAGCAGTTCTTC. Translated, it gives CASRSSGSSYNEQFF.

V gene TRBV5-1 combines with J gene TRBJ2-2; D is possibly TRBD2 (5 bases). CDR3 size: 16 residues. Trimming shortened V by 4 bases and J by 3 bases, and 16 bases separated the two germline ends. Germline lookup yields CDR1 SGHRS and CDR2 YFSETQ. The CDR3, as DNA: TGCGCCAGCAGCGTAGGCTCACTAGATCACACCGGGGAGCTGTTTTTT. Protein: CASSVGSLDHTGELFF.

The chain combines TRBV5-8 with TRBJ2-1, with TRBD2 matching over 13 bases. The V gene end was trimmed by 6 bases and the J gene end by 9 bases; junction bases not matched to a gene: 6. CDR3 length equals 14 residues. Germline V CDR1 and CDR2: SGHTS, YDEGEE. The DNA of the CDR3 is TGTGCCAGCACCACACTAGCGGGAGGGTTTGAGCAGTTCTTC. Translated: CASTTLAGGFEQFF. Complete variable domain (other parts from reference TRBV5-8 and TRBJ2-1): EAGVTQSPTHLIKTRGQQATLRCSPISGHTSVYWYQQALGLGLQFLLWYDEGEERNRGNFPPRFSGRQFPNYSSELNVNALELEDSALYLCASTTLAGGFEQFFGPGTRLTVL.

This chain uses TRBV6-5 with TRBJ1-2; D is undetermined. V was pared by 10 bases and J by 5 bases, with 8 bases between. There are 10 residues in the CDR3. The germline V gene encodes CDR1 MNHEY and CDR2 SVGAGI. This CDR3 reads CANPRYGYTF. The DNA for the CDR3 is TGTGCCAACCCGAGGTATGGCTACACCTTC.

This chain uses TRBV19 with TRBJ1-5, with 8 nucleotides matching TRBD1. CDR3 length equals 16 residues. The germline CDR1 and CDR2 sequences are LNHDA and SQIVND (reference sequence). Unmatched junction bases numbered 11, after V lost 6 bases and J lost 4 bases. The CDR3 coding sequence is TGTGCCAGTAGATACTCCCTACAGGGGGTAAATCAGCCCCAGCATTTT. This encodes CASRYSLQGVNQPQHF.

The chain joins TRBV7-2 to TRBJ1-5; D ambiguous. Germline CDR1 and CDR2: SGHTA and FQGNSA. The CDR3 is made up of 17 amino acids. V lost 2 bases and J lost 0, with 14 bases in between. CDR3 DNA: TGTGCCAGCAGCTTATCATTAGTGAGGTATAGCAATCAGCCCCAGCATTTT. It yields the protein CASSLSLVRYSNQPQHF.

The chain has TRBV27 and TRBJ1-4; TRBD1 agrees at 7 bases. CDR3 length equals 15 residues. Germline loops: CDR1 MNHEY, CDR2 SMNVEV (reference sequence). V gave up 7 bases and J gave up 10 bases; unmatched junction bases: 15. For the CDR3, the DNA is TGTGCCAGCACTGACCCGGGACAGAACCAGGGAAAACTGTTTTTT. This codes for CASTDPGQNQGKLFF.

Concerning this clone itself: A junction end diverges from the germline sequence, so it may reflect a read error. The V call is TRBV27, the J call TRBJ1-1; D might be TRBD1 (6 bases). This CDR3 has 16 amino acids. Germline loops: CDR1 MNHEY, CDR2 SMNVEV (reference sequence). The CDR3 nucleotides read TGTGCCAGCAGTTCAAATACAGGGAACCCGAACGCTGAAGCTTTCTTT. Encoded protein: CASSSNTGNPNAEAFF.

The chain joins TRBV18 to TRBJ2-2, with a weak D call TRBD2 (5 bases). V lost 0 bases and J 0 bases, leaving 8 bases between the germline ends. Germline V CDR1 and CDR2: KGHSH, LQKENI. This CDR3 spans 16 amino acids. In DNA, the CDR3 is TGTGCCAGCTCACCACCCCTAGCCCCGAACACCGGGGAGCTGTTTTTT. Protein: CASSPPLAPNTGELFF.

In its sample, this clone was seen a few times. The chain uses TRBV18 and TRBJ2-3; D not resolved. Looked up from germline, CDR1 is KGHSH and CDR2 is LQKENI. The germline V and J ends were trimmed by 3 bases and 8 bases, with 12 bases remaining between them. The CDR3 totals 13 residues. Written as DNA, the CDR3 is TGTGCCAGCTCACCCGATAGTGATGGTACGCAGTATTTT. Protein sequence: CASSPDSDGTQYF.

The chain employs TRBV27 and TRBJ2-1; the match to TRBD2 covers 8 bases. The CDR3 totals 16 residues. With V trimmed by 4 bases and J by 5 bases, 10 bases remained unmatched. Germline assignment: CDR1 MNHEY and CDR2 SMNVEV (reference sequence). CDR3 nucleotide sequence: TGTGCCAGCAGTTATATCGGGACTAGTCCGCACAATGAGCAGTTCTTC. Translated: CASSYIGTSPHNEQFF.

V and J are TRBV5-1 and TRBJ1-1, with 7 nucleotides matching TRBD1. The J segment lost 2 bases and the V segment lost 2 bases, leaving 3 bases of the junction unmatched. The CDR3 has 14 residues. The germline CDR1 and CDR2 sequences are SGHRS and YFSETQ. The CDR3 DNA reads TGCGCCAGCAGCTTCCGGGACAGCAACACTGAAGCTTTCTTT. It codes for CASSFRDSNTEAFF.

This chain connects TRBV14 to TRBJ2-1; TRBD2 agrees at 11 bases. J was trimmed by 9 bases and V by 4 bases; bases with no gene match: 2. The CDR3 covers 13 residues. CDR1 and CDR2 (germline): SGHDN, FVKESK. The CDR3 is CASSPLAGVEQFF. The CDR3 nucleotides read TGTGCCAGCAGCCCACTAGCGGGAGTTGAGCAGTTCTTC.

The gene calls are TRBV11-3 and TRBJ2-1; 8 bases align to TRBD1. CDR1 is SGHNT and CDR2 is YENEEA in the germline V gene. J lost 8 bases, V lost 1 base, and 7 bases had no gene match. There are 15 residues in the CDR3. The CDR3 nucleotides are TGTGCCAGCAGCTTAGGCCAGTCAGGGGGCGATGAGCAGTTCTTC. Protein: CASSLGQSGGDEQFF. The full variable domain, completed using reference TRBV11-3 and TRBJ2-1, is EAGVVQSPRYKIIEKKQPVAFWCNPISGHNTLYWYLQNLGQGPELLIRYENEEAVDDSQLPKDRFSAERLKGVDSTLKIQPAELGDSAVYLCASSLGQSGGDEQFFGPGTRLTVL.

This chain uses TRBV7-2 with TRBJ2-1, with 9 bases fitting TRBD2. Germline lookup yields CDR1 SGHTA and CDR2 FQGNSA. J gave up 7 bases and V 2 bases, and 12 bases lay outside the gene matches. The CDR3 is 17 amino acids. In DNA, the CDR3 is TGTGCCAGCAGCTTATATTCGCTAGCGGGATGGGGGAATGAGCAGTTCTTC. Encoded protein: CASSLYSLAGWGNEQFF.

The chain links TRBV5-6 to TRBJ2-7, with TRBD2 identical over 10 bases. The CDR3 extends over 15 amino acids. Trimming cost V 0 bases and J 1 base; bases outside gene matches: 1. Germline CDR1 and CDR2: SGHDT and YYEEEE. Written as DNA, the CDR3 is TGTGCCAGCAGCTTGGCTAGCGGGAGATCCTACGAGCAGTACTTC. This encodes CASSLASGRSYEQYF.

The chain combines TRBV5-1 with TRBJ2-7, with TRBD1 identical over 7 bases. V gave up 3 bases and J gave up 2 bases; unmatched junction bases: 2. In germline, CDR1 is SGHRS, CDR2 YFSETQ. The CDR3 covers 13 residues. CDR3 sequence (DNA): TGCGCCAGCAGCTCGACAGGGCCCTACGAGCAGTACTTC. Translating gives CASSSTGPYEQYF.

Comments on this clone: In the same sample, other DNA sequences code for this CDR3. V and J are TRBV5-1 and TRBJ2-7; 13 bases line up with TRBD2. The length of the CDR3 is 15 residues. CDR1 and CDR2 from the germline V gene are SGHRS and YFSETQ. With V trimmed by 2 bases and J by 2 bases, 1 base remained unmatched. The CDR3 loop is CASSFGTSGTYEQYF. CDR3 nucleotides: TGCGCCAGCAGCTTTGGGACTAGCGGGACCTACGAGCAGTACTTC.

The chain is built from TRBV7-3 and TRBJ2-1; 15 bases map to TRBD2. Germline V CDR1 and CDR2: SGHTA, FQGTGA. After removal of 4 bases from V and 7 bases from J, the junction contained 5 bases not matched to a gene. CDR3 length: 16 amino acids. The CDR3 region is CASSWTSGRAGNEQFF. The CDR3 DNA follows: TGTGCCAGCAGCTGGACTAGCGGGAGGGCCGGGAATGAGCAGTTCTTC.

This rearrangement joins TRBV28 to TRBJ2-7; D unresolved. This CDR3 spans 14 amino acids. Germline V gives CDR1 MDHEN, CDR2 SYDVKM. V shed 6 bases and J shed 5 bases, with 17 bases lying between them. DNA of the CDR3: TGTGCCAGCAGATCCCGAGGTTGGGTCCACGAGCAGTACTTC. This gives the protein CASRSRGWVHEQYF.

The rearrangement uses TRBV7-9 and TRBJ2-7; TRBD2 agrees at 13 bases. The J segment lost 3 bases and the V segment lost 4 bases, leaving 9 bases of the junction unmatched. CDR1 SEHNR and CDR2 FQNEAQ come from the germline V gene (reference sequence). This CDR3 contains 17 residues. CDR3 sequence: CASSSGLAGEQGYEQYF. DNA of the CDR3: TGTGCCAGCAGCTCCGGACTAGCGGGAGAACAGGGCTACGAGCAGTACTTC.

The rearrangement links TRBV10-3 to TRBJ2-7; D is perhaps TRBD1 (6 bases). This CDR3 comprises 14 residues. Deletions cut 4 bases from V and 2 bases from J, with 12 bases between. Germline V gene data show CDR1 as ENHRY and CDR2 as SYGVKD. Written as DNA, the CDR3 is TGTGCCATCAGTGGTCGCAGGGGAACCTACGAGCAGTACTTC. Translation: CAISGRRGTYEQYF.

The V gene is TRBV4-3, the J gene TRBJ2-3, with 9 positions matching TRBD2. The CDR3 sequence is 21 residues long. V was pared by 0 bases and J by 4 bases, with 20 bases of the junction left unmatched. Germline V gives CDR1 LGHNA, CDR2 YSLEER. CDR3 residues: CASSQDGGWREGLSLADTQYF. DNA for the CDR3: TGCGCCAGCAGCCAAGACGGGGGATGGCGGGAGGGCCTTTCTTTGGCAGATACGCAGTATTTT.

This chain uses TRBV28 with TRBJ2-7; 10 bases are shared with TRBD1. Germline loops: CDR1 MDHEN, CDR2 SYDVKM. V lost 3 bases, J lost 2 bases, and 10 bases stayed unmatched. The CDR3 has 17 amino acids. The CDR3 sequence: CASSFGTGAIITYEQYF. The CDR3 nucleotides are TGTGCCAGCAGTTTTGGGACAGGGGCCATAATCACCTACGAGCAGTACTTC.

The V and J genes are TRBV28 and TRBJ1-2, with 7 bases identical to TRBD1. J was trimmed by 7 bases and V by 5 bases; bases with no gene match: 4. The V gene's germline CDR1 is MDHEN and CDR2 SYDVKM. The CDR3 length is 12 residues. In nucleotides, the CDR3 is TGTGCCAGCAGTGACAGGGTGGCTGGCTACACCTTC. The encoded protein is CASSDRVAGYTF.

There are a few counts of this clone. One end of the junction does not line up with germline, which may come from a read error. The chain joins TRBV7-7 to TRBJ2-1; TRBD2 aligns across 12 bases. This CDR3 comprises 15 residues. Germline CDR1 and CDR2: SSHAT and FNYEAQ (reference sequence). CDR3 nucleotide sequence: TGTGCTAGCAGCCCGGGGACTAGCGGGTACAATGAGCAGTTCTTC. Its translation is CASSPGTSGYNEQFF. Full variable domain (remainder filled in from reference TRBV7-7 and TRBJ2-1): GAGVSQSPRYKVTKRGQDVTLRCDPISSHATLYWYQQALGQGPEFLTYFNYEAQPDKSGLPSDRFSAERPEGSISTLTIQRTEQRDSAMYRCASSPGTSGYNEQFFGPGTRLTVL.

This clone has a handful of counts. The chain carries TRBV2 and TRBJ2-7, with TRBD2 as a possible D gene (6 bases). The V end lost 7 bases, the J end lost 5 bases, and 12 bases lay between the germline ends. The CDR3 extends over 12 amino acids. Germline-derived CDR1 and CDR2 are SNHLY and FYNNEI. CDR3 sequence reads: CASKYAGNEQYF. The CDR3 DNA is TGTGCCAGCAAGTACGCGGGAAACGAGCAGTACTTC.

DNA of the CDR3: TGTGCCAGCAGCCGGGACAGTAATGAAAAACTGTTTTTT. The encoded protein is CASSRDSNEKLFF. The rearrangement links TRBV5-4 to TRBJ1-4, with TRBD1 matching 7 bases. Germline V gives CDR1 SGHNT, CDR2 YYREEE (reference sequence). This CDR3 region has 13 residues. The junction had 1 base not matched to a gene; V was cut back by 4 bases and J by 4 bases.